Following are 17 T cell receptor beta chains from one sample sequenced in a study of immune characterization of retroperitoneal liposarcoma. TCRdb re-called the PCR reads with MiXCR, one entry per CDR3 protein. The table includes more than 6,500 distinct CDR3 sequences, over 40% detected once. Sequencing was done on a sample of tumor tissue. These receptors were taken from a male donor with retroperitoneal liposarcoma.

In this sample, this clonotype turned up a few times. The chain links TRBV7-6 to TRBJ2-1; the D gene is possibly TRBD2 (6 bases). V was shortened by 2 bases and J by 8 bases, with 13 bases between the two germline ends. CDR3 length: 14 amino acids. Germline V CDR1 and CDR2: SGHVS, FNYEAQ. CDR3 in amino acids: CASSLSGSSYEQFF. The CDR3 DNA reads as TGTGCCAGCAGCTTAAGCGGGTCTAGTTATGAGCAGTTCTTC.

The chain joins TRBV10-1 to TRBJ2-3; no clear D gene. The CDR3 covers 10 residues. Per germline, CDR1 WNHNN and CDR2 SYGVQD (reference sequence). The ends were cut back, 7 bases at V and 6 bases at J, with 5 bases in the middle. The CDR3 sequence: CASTRDTQYF. CDR3 sequence (DNA): TGCGCCAGCACAAGGGATACGCAGTATTTT.

This clonotype was counted many times. The chain couples TRBV6-1 to TRBJ2-1; 8 bases are a match to TRBD2. Germline values: CDR1 MNHNS, CDR2 SASEGT. V was clipped by 8 bases and J by 3 bases; unmatched bases: 9. This CDR3 has 15 residues. In nucleotides, the CDR3 is TGTGCCAGCCGGGCGGGACTAGTCCTCTACAATGAGCAGTTCTTC. It is translated as CASRAGLVLYNEQFF.

This clonotype is judged medium-sized. The chain couples TRBV6-1 to TRBJ2-1; maybe TRBD2 (6 bases). The J call may be faulty, since TRBJ2-7 better matches the DNA end. This CDR3 spans 16 amino acids. The germline CDR1 and CDR2 sequences are MNHNS and SASEGT. The CDR3 here is CASSEARGDPYNEQYF. For the CDR3, the DNA is TGTGCCAGCAGTGAAGCGCGCGGGGACCCCTACAATGAGCAGTACTTC.

J is TRBJ2-3 and V is TRBV7-3; TRBD1 might be the D (6 bases). CDR1 and CDR2 (germline): SGHTA, FQGTGA. With 3 bases removed from V and 5 bases from J, the gap between germline ends came to 9 bases. The CDR3 is 13 amino acids. CDR3: CASSFQGQDTQYF. The CDR3 DNA reads as TGTGCCAGCAGCTTCCAGGGACAAGATACGCAGTATTTT.

This clonotype showed up just a few times. This chain joins TRBV12-3 or TRBV12-4 and TRBJ2-2, with D possibly being TRBD1 (5 bases). The CDR3 is made up of 15 amino acids. Trimming removed 1 base at V and 6 bases at J, with 12 bases between. For the CDR3, the DNA is TGTGCCAGCAGTTTAGTAGGGGTACAGGCCGGGGAGCTGTTTTTT. It is translated as CASSLVGVQAGELFF.

V usage is TRBV6-1 and J usage is TRBJ2-4; D might be TRBD2 (6 bases). Germline assignment: CDR1 MNHNS and CDR2 SASEGT. V was clipped by 2 bases and J by 0 bases, with 29 bases between them. This CDR3 has 22 amino acids. The chain's CDR3 is CASSEIGAGGQPANIAKNIQYF. The CDR3 bases are TGTGCCAGCAGTGAAATTGGGGCAGGAGGGCAACCAGCGAATATAGCCAAAAACATTCAGTACTTC.

For this clonotype: A much larger clone differs from this one at a single base, so this may be a read error. This sequence joins TRBV7-8 and TRBJ2-1; 8 bases are a match to TRBD2. The J segment lost 0 bases and the V segment lost 5 bases, leaving 3 bases of the junction unmatched. Germline V lookup: CDR1 SGHVS, CDR2 FQNEAQ. The CDR3 covers 15 residues. CDR3 amino acids: CASSAGTSSYNEQFF. CDR3 sequence (DNA): TGTGCCAGCAGCGCAGGGACTAGCTCCTACAATGAGCAGTTCTTC.

This clonotype has only a few counts. This chain connects TRBV6-1 to TRBJ2-1; a weak D match, TRBD2 (6 bases). The J call may be mistaken, given a closer DNA end match to TRBJ2-7. CDR1 MNHNS and CDR2 SASEGT come from the germline V gene. The CDR3 consists of 14 residues. The CDR3 sequence is CASIIGTSYNEQYF. Here the CDR3 DNA reads TGTGCCAGCATAATAGGGACTTCCTACAATGAGCAGTACTTC.

Comment on this clonotype: The junction differs from germline at one of its ends, possibly a read error. The chain combines TRBV6-1 with TRBJ2-5, with no clear D. The assigned J gene may be wrong: the sequence end matches TRBJ2-7 better. Germline CDR1 and CDR2: MNHNS and SASEGT. This CDR3 has 13 residues. The CDR3 DNA reads as TGTGCCAGCAGCGAAGCAGGACGCTACGAGCAGTACTTC. It yields the protein CASSEAGRYEQYF.

The chain carries TRBV7-6 and TRBJ2-1; 9 bases match TRBD2. The CDR3 has 15 residues. The V gene end was trimmed by 2 bases and the J gene end by 5 bases; junction bases not matched to a gene: 4. Germline V gives CDR1 SGHVS, CDR2 FNYEAQ. The CDR3 region is CASSLPGLADNEQFF. As DNA, the CDR3 is TGTGCCAGCAGCTTACCGGGACTAGCAGACAATGAGCAGTTCTTC.

The chain is built from TRBV7-6 and TRBJ2-1, with 7 bases matching TRBD2. The ends lost 0 bases at V and 13 bases at J; junction bases unmatched: 9. Germline V gene sequence: CDR1 SGHVS, CDR2 FNYEAQ. The CDR3 totals 14 residues. CDR3 coding DNA: TGTGCCAGCAGCTTAGCGGGAGGGCAAGAGACCCAGTTCTTC. It specifies CASSLAGGQETQFF.

This clonotype was observed once. This chain links TRBV6-1 with TRBJ2-7; 7 bases map to TRBD2. The junction had 19 bases not matched to a gene; V was cut back by 1 base and J by 7 bases. Germline values: CDR1 MNHNS, CDR2 SASEGT. The CDR3 loop spans 18 amino acids. The CDR3 nucleotides read TGTGCCAGCAGTGAAGTATACGAGTGGGCGGGAGAGGTAAATGAGCAGTACTTC. It specifies CASSEVYEWAGEVNEQYF.

This clonotype occurred once. The rearrangement links TRBV28 to TRBJ2-3; the D gene is possibly TRBD2 (6 bases). V lost 6 bases to trimming and J lost 5 bases, with 15 bases between them. This CDR3 region has 14 residues. CDR1 and CDR2 (germline): MDHEN, SYDVKM. CDR3 amino acids: CASRTRGTGDTQYF. The CDR3 DNA reads TGTGCCAGCAGAACCCGGGGGACCGGAGATACGCAGTATTTT.

This clonotype showed up just a few times. This chain links TRBV12-3 or TRBV12-4 with TRBJ2-5; TRBD2 might be the D (5 bases). CDR3 length equals 14 residues. The V gene lost 6 bases and the J gene lost 5 bases, with 16 bases spanning the gap. The CDR3 DNA is TGTGCCAGCAGACCCCGGACTTCACAGGAGACCCAGTACTTC. It is translated as CASRPRTSQETQYF.

This clonotype is termed large. The V gene is TRBV7-2, the J gene TRBJ2-1; D may be TRBD1 (6 bases). Germline V CDR1 and CDR2: SGHTA, FQGNSA. This CDR3 has 15 amino acids. The V end lost 3 bases, the J end lost 10 bases, and 19 bases lay between the germline ends. The CDR3 sequence: CASSFFRTDSYEQFF. Here the CDR3 DNA reads TGTGCCAGCAGCTTCTTCCGGACAGACTCCTACGAGCAGTTCTTC.

The V and J genes are TRBV6-5 and TRBJ2-4, with 8 bases identical to TRBD1. The trim removed 6 bases at V and 0 bases at J, leaving 4 bases unmatched. CDR3 length: 15 amino acids. Germline CDR1 reads MNHEY; CDR2 reads SVGAGI. This chain's CDR3 is CASRDRASAKNIQYF. DNA for the CDR3: TGTGCCAGCAGGGACAGGGCTTCAGCCAAAAACATTCAGTACTTC.